This T cell receptor beta chain was captured by sequencing in a study of Ad26.COV2.S vaccination and SARS-CoV-2 variants. Study-wide background: Donor got 5x10^10 or 1x10^11 viral particles of Ad26.COV2.S.

V was shortened by 7 bases and J by 7 bases, with 14 bases between the two germline ends. This CDR3 is 13 amino acids long. Germline-derived CDR1 and CDR2 are MNHGY and SVAAGI. On this clone itself: What it binds is unknown.

Treatment specified: 15 to 20 received Ad26.COV2.S at low or high dose, single or two shots; 5 received placebo; per-sample allocation not given. The samples date from day 63 after the first vaccine or placebo injection. An adult of 18-55 years in Boston served as donor. TCRdb's copy holds only in-frame clones and misses some; the assay was immunoSEQ multiplex PCR. Seen here are about 680,000 clones, about 89% observed once, and the top ten hold approximately 1.5%. The study's findings and limits: From the TCR breadth and depth analyses, total T cell responses may have been underestimated.

The rearrangement links TRBV6-9 to TRBJ1-5; D unresolved. The TCR sequence derives from a person between 18 and 65 years old who received the Ad26.COV2.S COVID-19 vaccine or a placebo. This specimen was peripheral blood, taken in a trial of Ad26.COV2.S vaccine versus placebo. The CDR3: CASIRGSVQPQHF. CDR3 DNA sequence: TGTGCCAGCATCCGAGGGTCGGTACAGCCCCAGCATTTT.